The following is a T cell receptor (beta chain) sequence with its context. The data were obtained in a study of blood T cell repertoires in COVID-19. Study as a whole: T cells, B-cell-depleted T cells, or PBMCs supplied cDNA or gDNA.

This table comes from immunoSEQ multiplex PCR, and its TCRdb copy is limited to in-frame clones, with some not included. The table records 200,000 to 250,000 clones, 84% of them present only once. Trimming at V came to 6 bases and at J to 3 bases, leaving 6 bases not matched to a gene. The CDR3 runs 14 residues. From germline, CDR1 is SGHNT and CDR2 YENEEA. This sequence joins TRBV11-3 and TRBJ2-7, with 9 positions matching TRBD2. Sequencing was done on a sample of peripheral blood. The sequence came from a man aged 45-65 years with acute or convalescent COVID-19. The CDR3 bases are TGTGCCAGCAGGTCGAGTAGCGGGAGCTACGAGCAGTACTTC. It yields the protein CASRSSSGSYEQYF.